Each of the 2 T cell receptor beta chains below was sequenced from the same sample in a study of T cells in Graves' hyperthyroidism and ophthalmopathy. Template material for amplifying TCR beta CDR3 regions consisted of RNA transcripts. HTBI primers were employed in a first-round RT-PCR of the TCR CDR3. TCRdb reprocessed the multiplex PCR reads with MiXCR, giving one entry per CDR3 protein. The data contain some 510,000 distinct CDR3 sequences, around 20% of them seen just once; the ten biggest clones take up around 27%. Sequencing was carried out using blood. The receptors were gathered from a man in his late teens or twenties with Graves' hyperthyroidism.

This clonotype was counted many times. The chain has TRBV28 and TRBJ1-2; D call uncertain. Germline CDR1 reads MDHEN; CDR2 reads SYDVKM. V was cut by 2 bases and J by 5 bases, with 3 bases left in between. There are 11 residues in the CDR3. As DNA, the CDR3 is TGTGCCAGCAGTTTAAAGTATGGCTACACCTTC. Translating it yields CASSLKYGYTF.

The chain combines TRBV7-2 with TRBJ2-7; 9 bases are a match to TRBD1. The CDR3 has 15 residues. J lost 4 bases, V lost 5 bases, and 9 bases had no gene match. CDR1 and CDR2 (germline): SGHTA, FQGNSA. This CDR3 is CASSRSAGQGYEQYF. CDR3 nucleotide sequence: TGTGCCAGCAGCCGCTCGGCCGGACAGGGGTACGAGCAGTACTTC.